The rows below give T cell receptor beta chains drawn from one sample of a study of blood T cell repertoires in COVID-19. Produced via immunoSEQ multiplex PCR; TCRdb's table is partial and in-frame only. The sample gives just over 250,000 clones, 75% to 90% of which show up once; roughly 10% is in the top ten. Specimen: peripheral blood. These receptors were taken from a woman aged 70-85 years with COVID-19, enrolled during active disease. Both conserved end residues are part of each CDR3. D genes are given only for firm matches. Size is omitted from some rows. Given values are once, few, many or a class for expanded clones.

j_gene,d_gene,v_gene,abundance,CDR3aa,CDR3nt
TRBJ1-1,TRBD1,TRBV10-3,NA,CATGTGASKVEAFF,TGTGCCACAGGGACAGGGGCATCGAAGGTCGAAGCTTTCTTT
TRBJ2-3,TRBD1,TRBV19,NA,CASSIGQGVTDTQYF,TGTGCCAGTAGTATCGGACAGGGGGTCACAGATACGCAGTATTTT
TRBJ2-6,NA,TRBV9,NA,CASSLRVVGANVLTF,TGTGCCAGCAGCCTCAGGGTAGTCGGGGCCAACGTCCTGACTTTC
TRBJ1-3,NA,TRBV15,NA,CATSREMGRIPGNTIYF,TGTGCCACCAGCAGGGAGATGGGGAGAATCCCTGGAAACACCATATATTTT
TRBJ2-2,TRBD2,TRBV28,once,CASSFPSGIGELFF,TGTGCCAGCAGTTTTCCGAGCGGGATCGGGGAGCTGTTTTTT
TRBJ1-1,NA,TRBV6-2/TRBV6-3,NA,CASSYFDSEAFF,TGTGCCAGCAGTTACTTCGACAGTGAAGCTTTCTTT
TRBJ1-1,TRBD1,TRBV19,few,CASSIQGARNTEAFF,TGTGCCAGTAGTATCCAGGGGGCGAGGAACACTGAAGCTTTCTTT
TRBJ2-3,NA,TRBV11-2,NA,CASSPIDRRYRSTDTQYF,TGTGCCAGCAGCCCTATTGACAGGAGGTATAGAAGCACAGATACGCAGTATTTT
TRBJ2-1,TRBD1,TRBV30,NA,CACQKGAGYNEQFF,TGTGCCTGTCAGAAGGGGGCGGGCTACAATGAGCAGTTCTTC
TRBJ2-5,TRBD1,TRBV11-3,many,CASSPDRDMETQYF,TGTGCCAGCAGCCCGGACAGGGACATGGAGACCCAGTACTTC
TRBJ2-7,NA,TRBV21-1,NA,CASSPLLLAGGVVSYEQYF,TGTGCCAGCAGCCCCCTTCTACTAGCGGGAGGAGTAGTTAGCTACGAGCAGTACTTC
TRBJ2-3,TRBD2,TRBV19,NA,CASSETSGIEDTQYF,TGTGCCAGTAGCGAAACTAGCGGGATTGAAGATACGCAGTATTTT
TRBJ1-1,TRBD1,TRBV4-3,NA,CASSQDKQGISTEAFF,TGCGCCAGCAGCCAGGATAAACAGGGGATATCCACTGAAGCTTTCTTT
TRBJ2-7,TRBD2,TRBV5-1,once,CASSLDGLAGPSSYEQYF,TGCGCCAGCAGCCTAGACGGACTAGCGGGGCCTAGCTCCTACGAGCAGTACTTC
TRBJ1-2,NA,TRBV11-2,NA,CASSVTGLHGYTF,TGTGCCAGCAGCGTAACAGGATTACATGGCTACACCTTC
TRBJ2-7,NA,TRBV10-2,NA,CASSAGGGEQYF,TGCGCCAGCAGTGCGGGGGGCGGCGAGCAGTACTTC
TRBJ2-1,TRBD2,TRBV19,NA,CASSTSWGGLAFPLTEQFF,TGTGCCAGTAGTACAAGTTGGGGAGGACTAGCGTTTCCCCTTACTGAGCAGTTCTTC
TRBJ1-2,NA,TRBV19,NA,CASSSEGWASGHYTF,TGTGCCAGTAGTAGCGAAGGATGGGCATCTGGCCACTACACCTTC
TRBJ2-5,TRBD2,TRBV3-1/TRBV3-2,NA,CASSQVNGRSETQYF,TGTGCCAGCAGCCAAGTCAACGGGAGGTCTGAGACCCAGTACTTC
TRBJ2-7,NA,TRBV5-1,NA,CASRTDLYEQYF,TGCGCCAGCAGGACAGATTTGTACGAGCAGTACTTC
TRBJ1-5,NA,TRBV10-3,NA,CAISPGHFDSNQPQHF,TGTGCCATCAGCCCGGGACACTTCGATAGCAATCAGCCCCAGCATTTT
TRBJ1-6,TRBD1,TRBV27,NA,CASSADRVQLSPLHF,TGTGCCAGCAGTGCGGACAGGGTTCAACTCTCACCCCTCCACTTT
TRBJ2-1,TRBD2,TRBV27,NA,CASIRLADNEQFF,TGTGCCAGCATAAGACTAGCGGACAATGAGCAGTTCTTC
TRBJ2-5,TRBD2,TRBV29-1,NA,CSVGGLAGIETQYF,TGCAGCGTGGGAGGACTAGCGGGAATTGAGACCCAGTACTTC
TRBJ1-2,TRBD1,TRBV6-6,NA,CASRGIRGRPDGYTF,TGTGCCAGCAGGGGAATCAGGGGGCGCCCCGATGGCTACACCTTC
TRBJ2-1,TRBD2,TRBV6-1,NA,CASSALSGSGSSYNEQFF,TGTGCCAGCAGTGCCTTGTCGGGGAGCGGGAGCTCCTACAATGAGCAGTTCTTC
TRBJ1-2,NA,TRBV30,NA,CAWTRGGAGQGYTF,TGTGCCTGGACCCGAGGGGGGGCCGGACAAGGCTACACCTTC
TRBJ1-1,TRBD1,TRBV15,NA,CATSRALDRGSRWTEAFF,TGTGCCACCAGCAGAGCCCTGGACAGGGGCTCCCGTTGGACTGAAGCTTTCTTT
TRBJ1-1,NA,TRBV5-1,once,CASSLGLGGMPNTEAFF,TGCGCCAGCAGCTTGGGTCTAGGAGGTATGCCGAACACTGAAGCTTTCTTT
TRBJ2-3,TRBD1,TRBV10-3,NA,CAIRETGGTDTQYF,TGTGCCATCAGAGAGACAGGGGGCACAGATACGCAGTATTTT
TRBJ2-1,TRBD2,TRBV9,NA,CASSVSSGGYNEQFF,TGTGCCAGCAGCGTATCTAGCGGGGGGTACAATGAGCAGTTCTTC
TRBJ2-2,TRBD2,TRBV10-3,NA,CAISVLLAGEKAGELFF,TGTGCCATCAGTGTCCTTCTAGCGGGAGAGAAGGCCGGGGAGCTGTTTTTT
TRBJ1-2,TRBD1,TRBV3-1/TRBV3-2,NA,CASSQELSGDRSFVFYGYTF,TGTGCCAGCAGCCAAGAACTAAGTGGGGACAGGAGCTTTGTTTTCTATGGCTACACCTTC
TRBJ1-1,NA,TRBV27,NA,CASSLQLMNTEAFF,TGTGCCAGCAGTCTACAGCTCATGAACACTGAAGCTTTCTTT
TRBJ2-7,NA,TRBV12-3/TRBV12-4,NA,CASSLRVNEQYF,TGTGCCAGCAGCCTACGAGTGAACGAGCAGTACTTC
TRBJ1-2,NA,TRBV5-1,NA,CASSLGPLDGYTF,TGCGCCAGCAGCTTGGGGCCCTTGGATGGCTACACCTTC
TRBJ2-2,NA,TRBV27,NA,CASSLSAGPGELFF,TGTGCCAGCAGTTTATCGGCGGGTCCCGGGGAGCTGTTTTTT
TRBJ2-5,NA,TRBV18,NA,CASSPLEFQETQYF,TGTGCCAGCTCACCACTAGAGTTCCAAGAGACCCAGTACTTC
TRBJ1-1,TRBD1,TRBV11-1,NA,CASSLRRGVTEAFF,TGTGCCAGCAGCTTGCGCAGGGGGGTTACTGAAGCTTTCTTT
TRBJ2-5,TRBD1,TRBV4-3,NA,CASSPRDRNQETQYF,TGCGCCAGCAGCCCCCGGGACAGGAACCAAGAGACCCAGTACTTC
TRBJ2-7,NA,TRBV7-3,NA,CASSPAPVGYEQYF,TGTGCCAGCAGCCCCGCTCCGGTCGGCTACGAGCAGTACTTC
TRBJ2-7,NA,TRBV3-1/TRBV3-2,once,CASSLNRVLYEQYF,TGTGCCAGCAGTCTGAACAGGGTCCTCTACGAGCAGTACTTC